The T cell receptor beta chain under discussion was sequenced for a study of T cell repertoires in aging, cancer and after chemotherapy (dated by TCRdb to between 2018 and 2021). Broadly, across the study: Donors spanned six age groups from 30 or younger to 70 or older, with at least three individuals per group. TCR repertoires from healthy donor controls were recorded over periods of several months to years and showed clear clonal overlap between repeated samplings. The complete dataset included some 9 million TCR reads. To look at immunoaging and at how T cells reconstitute after chemotherapy, the study profiled TCR beta repertoires in peripheral blood from both healthy donors and cancer patients. The cohort comprised 200 to 250 cancer patients, more than 90 with hematological and around 120 with solid cancers, plus 95 healthy donors as a reference group. Overall results and qualifications from the work: In healthy donors, the decline in TCR diversity with age was mainly due to loss of richness, whereas in cancer patients loss of evenness also played a role. Median generation probability increased over the chemotherapy interval in both cancer cohorts, suggesting repertoire reconstitution through rebound thymic output. The authors noted that the repertoire data do not allow conclusions about immunological memory after chemotherapy. Untreated patients with hematological or solid cancers showed significantly lower blood TCR diversity and higher clonality than age-matched healthy donors.

Instead of sorted cells or RNA, genomic DNA extracted from peripheral blood served as the source for amplifying TCR beta rearrangements. Using a mixed TRB-A/B primer pool, multiplex touch-down PCR amplified rearranged TRB sequences covering the V, D and J segments. Illumina adapters and sample indices were attached to the amplicons through two consecutive PCR reactions run with Phusion HS II polymerase. Amplicons were gel-purified with the NucleoSpin Gel and PCR Clean-up kit, then checked with Qubit and an Agilent 2100 Bioanalyzer. Libraries were sequenced on an Illumina MiSeq using 600-cycle, single-indexed, paired-end runs. On the authors' methods: MiXCR versions 2.12 and 3.0.5 were used to process TRB sequences. Each unique CDR3 nucleotide sequence was counted as one clone, and only productive sequences with at least two reads were retained. Repertoire metrics included Shannon diversity, evenness, clonality (one minus evenness), and alpha-parameterized diversity profiles from alpha 0 to 5. The IGoR algorithm was used to calculate generation probabilities of clones in the paired pre- and post-chemotherapy samples. TCRdb ran its own pipeline on the public reads, namely fastp trimming at Q25 and MiXCR clone calling, and kept in-frame beta chains. Rows merge per CDR3 protein into single entries with the most common DNA and genes. These V and J calls rely on TCRdb rather than the paper's analysis. Counted in this sample were 9,000 to 10,000 distinct CDR3 sequences; about 34% of them appeared once. Jointly, the top ten make up approximately 3.4% of the sample.

CDR1 and CDR2, per the germline V gene (reference sequence), are LNHDA and SQIVND. Trimmed from V: 7 bases; trimmed from J: 0 bases; junction bases lacking a gene match: 1. Measured from the cysteine to the phenylalanine, the CDR3 is 14 residues long. Only the CDR3 DNA stays, 42 bases, in frame from base 1. Concerning this clonotype: Its antigen is still unknown. No much larger clonotype is one base removed from it; base qualities were not supplied.

The sequence links TRBV19 to TRBJ2-2, with 8 bases matching TRBD2. The sample was blood. The sequence was obtained from a human donor in good health. The sequence in DNA is TGTGCCAGTACGGGGGGGGCGAACACCGGGGAGCTGTTTTTT. Protein translation: CASTGGANTGELFF.